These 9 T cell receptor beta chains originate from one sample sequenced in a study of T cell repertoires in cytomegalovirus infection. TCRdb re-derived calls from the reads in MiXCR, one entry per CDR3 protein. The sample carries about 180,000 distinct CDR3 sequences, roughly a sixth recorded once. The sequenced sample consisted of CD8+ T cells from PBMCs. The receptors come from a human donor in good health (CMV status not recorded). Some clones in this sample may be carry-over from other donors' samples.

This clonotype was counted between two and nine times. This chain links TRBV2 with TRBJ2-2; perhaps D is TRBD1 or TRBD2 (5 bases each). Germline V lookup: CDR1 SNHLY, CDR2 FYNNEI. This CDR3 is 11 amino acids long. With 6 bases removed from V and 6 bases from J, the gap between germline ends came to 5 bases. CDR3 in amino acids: CASRGAGELFF. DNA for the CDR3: TGTGCCAGCAGGGGGGCCGGGGAGCTGTTTTTT.

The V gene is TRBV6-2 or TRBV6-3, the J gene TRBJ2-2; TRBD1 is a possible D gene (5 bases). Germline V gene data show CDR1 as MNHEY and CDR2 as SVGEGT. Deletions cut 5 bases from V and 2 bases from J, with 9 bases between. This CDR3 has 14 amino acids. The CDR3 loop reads CASSRTINTGELFF. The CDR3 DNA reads TGTGCCAGCAGTAGGACAATTAACACCGGGGAGCTGTTTTTT.

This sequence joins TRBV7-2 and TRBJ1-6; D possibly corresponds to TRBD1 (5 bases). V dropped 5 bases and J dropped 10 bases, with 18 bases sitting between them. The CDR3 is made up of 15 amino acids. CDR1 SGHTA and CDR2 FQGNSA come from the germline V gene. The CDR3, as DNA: TGTGCCAGCAGCCCAGGGAGTATGTGGCGGTCACCCCTCCACTTT. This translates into CASSPGSMWRSPLHF.

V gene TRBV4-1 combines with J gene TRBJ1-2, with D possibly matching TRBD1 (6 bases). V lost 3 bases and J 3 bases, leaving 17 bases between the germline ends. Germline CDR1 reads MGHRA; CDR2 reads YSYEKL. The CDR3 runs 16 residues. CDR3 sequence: CASSQRGQNSDYGYTF. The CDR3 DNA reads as TGCGCCAGCAGCCAGCGTGGACAGAACTCGGACTATGGCTACACCTTC.

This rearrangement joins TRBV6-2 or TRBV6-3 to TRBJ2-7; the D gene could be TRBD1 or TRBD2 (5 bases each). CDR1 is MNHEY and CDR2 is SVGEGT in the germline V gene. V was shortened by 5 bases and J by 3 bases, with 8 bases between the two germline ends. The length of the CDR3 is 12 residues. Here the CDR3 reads CASSMGVYEQYF. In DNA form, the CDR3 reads TGTGCCAGCAGTATGGGGGTCTACGAGCAGTACTTC.

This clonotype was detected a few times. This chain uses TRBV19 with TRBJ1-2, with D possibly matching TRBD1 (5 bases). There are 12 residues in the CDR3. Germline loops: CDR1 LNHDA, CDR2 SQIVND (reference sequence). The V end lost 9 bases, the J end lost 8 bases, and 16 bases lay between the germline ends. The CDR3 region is CASFPGTGGYTF. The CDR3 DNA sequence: TGTGCCAGCTTCCCGGGGACGGGCGGCTACACCTTC.

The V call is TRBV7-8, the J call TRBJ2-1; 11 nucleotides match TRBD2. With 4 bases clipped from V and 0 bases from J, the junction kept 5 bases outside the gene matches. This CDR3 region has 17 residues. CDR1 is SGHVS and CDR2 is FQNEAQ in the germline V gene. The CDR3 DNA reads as TGTGCCAGCAGCTCTCTAGCGGGGGGCATCTCCTACAATGAGCAGTTCTTC. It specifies CASSSLAGGISYNEQFF.

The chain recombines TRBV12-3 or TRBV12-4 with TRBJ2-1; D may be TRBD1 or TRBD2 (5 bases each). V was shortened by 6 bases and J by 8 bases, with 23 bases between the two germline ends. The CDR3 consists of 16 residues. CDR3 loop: CASRNLLEGLSDEQFF. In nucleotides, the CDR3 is TGTGCCAGCAGGAACCTTCTAGAGGGGTTGAGTGATGAGCAGTTCTTC.

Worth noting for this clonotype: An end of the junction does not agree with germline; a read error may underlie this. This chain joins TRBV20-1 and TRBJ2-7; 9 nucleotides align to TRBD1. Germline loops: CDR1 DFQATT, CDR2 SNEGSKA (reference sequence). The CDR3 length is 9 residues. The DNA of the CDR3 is TGCAGTGCTTCCGGGACAGGGAACTTC. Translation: CSASGTGNF.